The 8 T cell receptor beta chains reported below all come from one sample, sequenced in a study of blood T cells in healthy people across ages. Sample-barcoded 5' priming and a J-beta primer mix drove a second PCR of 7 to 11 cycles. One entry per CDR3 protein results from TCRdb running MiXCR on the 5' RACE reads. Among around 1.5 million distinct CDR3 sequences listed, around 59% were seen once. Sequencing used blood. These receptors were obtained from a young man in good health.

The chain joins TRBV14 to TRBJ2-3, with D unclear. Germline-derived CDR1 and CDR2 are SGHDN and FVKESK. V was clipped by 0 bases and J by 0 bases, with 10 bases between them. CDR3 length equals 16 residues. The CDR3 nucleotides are TGTGCCAGCAGCCAAGATCGTTTGAGGAGCACAGATACGCAGTATTTT. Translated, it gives CASSQDRLRSTDTQYF. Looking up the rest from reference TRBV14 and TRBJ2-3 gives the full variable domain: EAGVTQFPSHSVIEKGQTVTLRCDPISGHDNLYWYRRVMGKEIKFLLHFVKESKQDESGMPNNRFLAERTGGTYSTLKVQPAELEDSGVYFCASSQDRLRSTDTQYFGPGTRLTVL.

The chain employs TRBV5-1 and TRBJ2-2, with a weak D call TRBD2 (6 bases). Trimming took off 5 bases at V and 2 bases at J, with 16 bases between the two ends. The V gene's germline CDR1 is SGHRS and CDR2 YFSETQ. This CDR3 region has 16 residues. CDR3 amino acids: CASSLEGPPNTGELFF. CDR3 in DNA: TGCGCCAGCAGTCTGGAGGGACCCCCAAACACCGGGGAGCTGTTTTTT.

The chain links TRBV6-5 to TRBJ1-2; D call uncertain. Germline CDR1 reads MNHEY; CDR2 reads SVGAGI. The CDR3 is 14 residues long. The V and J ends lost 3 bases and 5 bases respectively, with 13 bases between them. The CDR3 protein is CASSYRPALYGYTF. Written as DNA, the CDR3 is TGTGCCAGCAGTTATCGCCCAGCCCTGTATGGCTACACCTTC.

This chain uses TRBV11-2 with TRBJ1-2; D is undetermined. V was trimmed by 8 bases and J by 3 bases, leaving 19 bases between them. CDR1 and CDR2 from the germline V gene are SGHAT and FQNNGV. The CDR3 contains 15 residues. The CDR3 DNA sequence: TGTGCCAGCCGCCGAATACATGGGAACGACTATGGCTACACCTTC. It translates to CASRRIHGNDYGYTF.

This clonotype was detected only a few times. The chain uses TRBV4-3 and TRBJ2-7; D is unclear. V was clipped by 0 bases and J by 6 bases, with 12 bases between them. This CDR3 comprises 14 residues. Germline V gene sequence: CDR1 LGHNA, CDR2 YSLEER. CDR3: CASSQDFPSREQYF. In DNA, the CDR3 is TGCGCCAGCAGCCAAGATTTCCCCTCCCGCGAGCAGTACTTC.

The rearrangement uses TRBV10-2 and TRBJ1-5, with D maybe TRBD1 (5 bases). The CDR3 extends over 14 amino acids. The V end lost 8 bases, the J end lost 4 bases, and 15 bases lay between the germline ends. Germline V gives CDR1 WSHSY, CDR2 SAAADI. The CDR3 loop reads CASGRGTPNQPQHF. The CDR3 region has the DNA TGCGCCAGCGGTAGGGGAACTCCTAATCAGCCCCAGCATTTT.

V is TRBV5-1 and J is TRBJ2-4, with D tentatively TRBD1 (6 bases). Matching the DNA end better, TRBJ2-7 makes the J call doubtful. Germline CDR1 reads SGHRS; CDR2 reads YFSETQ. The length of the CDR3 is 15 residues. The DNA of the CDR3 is TGCGCCAGCAGCTTGGGTGGGACAAACTCCTACGAGCAGTACTTC. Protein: CASSLGGTNSYEQYF.

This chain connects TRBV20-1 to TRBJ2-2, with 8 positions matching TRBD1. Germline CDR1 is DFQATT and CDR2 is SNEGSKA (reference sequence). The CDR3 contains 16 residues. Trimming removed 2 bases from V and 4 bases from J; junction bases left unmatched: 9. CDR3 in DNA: TGCAGTGCTAGAATCCCCTGGACAGGGAGCACCGGGGAGCTGTTTTTT. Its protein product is CSARIPWTGSTGELFF.